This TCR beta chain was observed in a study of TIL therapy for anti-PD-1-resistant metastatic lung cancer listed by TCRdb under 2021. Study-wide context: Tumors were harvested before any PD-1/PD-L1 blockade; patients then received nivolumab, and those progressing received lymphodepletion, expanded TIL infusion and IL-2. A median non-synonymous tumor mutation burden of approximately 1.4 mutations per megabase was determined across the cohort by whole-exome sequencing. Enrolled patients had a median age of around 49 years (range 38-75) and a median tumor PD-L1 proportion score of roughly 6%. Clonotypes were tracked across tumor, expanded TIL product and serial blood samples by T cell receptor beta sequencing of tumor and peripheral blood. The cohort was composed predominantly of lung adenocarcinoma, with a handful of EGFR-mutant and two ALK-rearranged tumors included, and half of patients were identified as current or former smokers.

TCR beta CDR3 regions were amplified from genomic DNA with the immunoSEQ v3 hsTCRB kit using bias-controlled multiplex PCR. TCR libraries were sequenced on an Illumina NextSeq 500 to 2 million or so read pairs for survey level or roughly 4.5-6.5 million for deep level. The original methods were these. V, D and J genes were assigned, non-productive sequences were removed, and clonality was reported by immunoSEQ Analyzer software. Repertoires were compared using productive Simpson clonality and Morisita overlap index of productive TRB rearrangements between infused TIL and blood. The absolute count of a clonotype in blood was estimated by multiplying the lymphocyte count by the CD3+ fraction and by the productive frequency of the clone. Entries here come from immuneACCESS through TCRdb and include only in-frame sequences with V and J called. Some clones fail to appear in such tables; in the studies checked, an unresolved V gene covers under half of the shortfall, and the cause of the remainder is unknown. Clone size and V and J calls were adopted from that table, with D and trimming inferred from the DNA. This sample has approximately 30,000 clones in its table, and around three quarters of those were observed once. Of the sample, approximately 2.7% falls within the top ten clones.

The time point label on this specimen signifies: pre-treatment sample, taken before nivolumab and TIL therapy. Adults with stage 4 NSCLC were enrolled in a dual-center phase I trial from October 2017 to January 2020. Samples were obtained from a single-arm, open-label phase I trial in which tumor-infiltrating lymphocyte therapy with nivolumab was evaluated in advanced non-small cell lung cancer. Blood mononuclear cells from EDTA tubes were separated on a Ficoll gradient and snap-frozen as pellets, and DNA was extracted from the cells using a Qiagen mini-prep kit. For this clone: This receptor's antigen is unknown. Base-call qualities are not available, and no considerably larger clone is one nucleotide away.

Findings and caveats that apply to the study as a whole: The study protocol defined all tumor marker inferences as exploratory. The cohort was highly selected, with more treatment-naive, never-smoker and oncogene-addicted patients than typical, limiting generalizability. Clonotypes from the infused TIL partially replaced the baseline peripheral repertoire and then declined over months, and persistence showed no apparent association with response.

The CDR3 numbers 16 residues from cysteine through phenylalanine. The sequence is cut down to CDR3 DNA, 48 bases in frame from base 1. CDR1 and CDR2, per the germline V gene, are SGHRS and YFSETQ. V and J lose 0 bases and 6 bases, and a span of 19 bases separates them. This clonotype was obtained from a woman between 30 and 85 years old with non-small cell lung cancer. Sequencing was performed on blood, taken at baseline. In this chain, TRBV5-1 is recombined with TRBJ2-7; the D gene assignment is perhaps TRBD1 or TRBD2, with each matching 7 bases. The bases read TGCGCCAGCAGCTTGGATCCAGGGGGGGCACCGGTCGAGCAGTACTTC. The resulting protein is CASSLDPGGAPVEQYF.